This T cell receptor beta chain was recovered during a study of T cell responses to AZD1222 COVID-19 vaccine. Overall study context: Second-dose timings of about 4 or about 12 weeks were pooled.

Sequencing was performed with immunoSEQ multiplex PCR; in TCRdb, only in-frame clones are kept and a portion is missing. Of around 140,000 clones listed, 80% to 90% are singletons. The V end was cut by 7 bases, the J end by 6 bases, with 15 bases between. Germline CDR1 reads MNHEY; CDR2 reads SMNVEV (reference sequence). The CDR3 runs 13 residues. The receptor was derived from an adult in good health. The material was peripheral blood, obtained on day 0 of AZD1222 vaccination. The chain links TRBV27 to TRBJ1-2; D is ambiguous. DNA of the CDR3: TGTGCCAGCAATTTCCTATTAAAGGATGGCTACACCTTC. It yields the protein CASNFLLKDGYTF.